A selection of T cell receptor beta chains follows, all from one sample in a study of neurological immune-mediated disorders. TCRdb fed the 5' RACE reads into MiXCR, producing one record per CDR3 protein. The sample shows 90,000 to 150,000 distinct CDR3 sequences, roughly 3.2% of them seen only once. The sample taken for sequencing was PBMCs. These receptor sequences come from a woman in her thirties with multiple sclerosis. Both conserved end residues are part of each CDR3. D genes are given only for firm matches. Clone size is given for some rows only: seen once, a few or many times, or a class if the clone is expanded.

size	D	V	J	DNA	CDR3
many	TRBD1	TRBV5-4	TRBJ2-3	TGTGCCAGCAAATTGGACAGGGGGTGGACAGATACGCAGTATTTT	CASKLDRGWTDTQYF
many	TRBD1	TRBV27	TRBJ2-7	TGTGCCAGCAGTTACCAGGGGGAGTATTTCGAGCAGTACTTC	CASSYQGEYFEQYF
many	NA	TRBV12-3/TRBV12-4	TRBJ2-3	TGTGCCAGCAGTTTTATAGCCGGGGGCGTTGGCACAGATACGCAGTATTTT	CASSFIAGGVGTDTQYF
many	NA	TRBV20-1	TRBJ2-1	TGCAGTGCTAGAGATCTGTACGCGGGGAACAATGAGCAGTTCTTC	CSARDLYAGNNEQFF
many	TRBD1	TRBV7-2	TRBJ1-1	TGTGCCAGCAGCTTCCAGGACAGGGTCGGGACTGAAGCTTTCTTT	CASSFQDRVGTEAFF
NA	NA	TRBV7-8	TRBJ2-1	TGTGCCAGCAGCTTAGGAACGGGATCCTACAATGAGCAGTTCTTC	CASSLGTGSYNEQFF
few	TRBD1	TRBV18	TRBJ2-5	TGTGCCAGCTCCCAATTGGGACAGGGGGTCGGGGAGACCCAGTACTTC	CASSQLGQGVGETQYF
many	TRBD1	TRBV5-1	TRBJ1-1	TGCGCCAGCACCCGGACAGGCAACACTGAAGCTTTCTTT	CASTRTGNTEAFF
many	NA	TRBV20-1	TRBJ1-5	TGCAGTGCGTTTACAGGGATTCATCAGCCCCAGCATTTT	CSAFTGIHQPQHF
many	NA	TRBV7-9	TRBJ1-1	TGTGCCAGCAGGCCATTAGGGAATTCCGCGGTCGCTGAAGCTTTCTTT	CASRPLGNSAVAEAFF
many	NA	TRBV9	TRBJ2-1	TGTGCCAGCAGCGTAGCTTCGTTGGGACACCTAGGCAGTGAGCAGTTCTTC	CASSVASLGHLGSEQFF
NA	TRBD1	TRBV10-1	TRBJ2-4	TGCGCCAGCAGTGGTCGGGACAGGCTACTAGCCAAAAACATTCAGTACTTC	CASSGRDRLLAKNIQYF
many	NA	TRBV12-3/TRBV12-4	TRBJ2-1	TGTGCCAGCAGTGCCCAGGCGCATGAGCAGTTCTTC	CASSAQAHEQFF
many	NA	TRBV9	TRBJ2-1	TGTGCCAGCAGCCCACCTCACCGCGGCAATGAGCAGTTCTTC	CASSPPHRGNEQFF
few	NA	TRBV7-2	TRBJ1-2	TGTGCCAGCAGCTTAGGGGCAGCGGGGGGCTACACCTTC	CASSLGAAGGYTF
many	TRBD1	TRBV27	TRBJ1-2	TGTGCCAGCAGACCCGGGACAGGGTTATTTTATGGCTACACCTTC	CASRPGTGLFYGYTF
many	NA	TRBV29-1	TRBJ2-3	TGCAGCGTTGAAGATCGGGAGCGAACTAGCACAGATACGCAGTATTTT	CSVEDRERTSTDTQYF